Below, one T cell receptor (beta chain) is given with its context. This sample is drawn from a study of Ad26.COV2.S vaccination and SARS-CoV-2 variants. Documented treatment: roughly 20 received Ad26.COV2.S at low or high dose, single or two shots; several received placebo; per-sample allocation not given. Vaccine and placebo recipients were sampled on day 63 after the first injection. TCRdb keeps only in-frame clones here, not all; method: immunoSEQ multiplex PCR. The sample lists around 500,000 clones, 89% occurring once. This CDR3 is built from 13 residues. Germline CDR1 is SGHTS and CDR2 is YDEGEE. Trimming removed 2 bases at V and 4 bases at J, with 6 bases between.

The gene calls are TRBV5-8 and TRBJ2-2; TRBD1 or TRBD2 may be the D gene (5 bases each). Sequenced here: peripheral blood, sampled in a trial of Ad26.COV2.S vaccine versus placebo. This TCR derives from a person aged 18-65 years who received the Ad26.COV2.S COVID-19 vaccine or a placebo. CDR3 sequence (DNA): TGTGCCAGCAGCTTTGGGGGCACCGGGGAGCTGTTTTTT. Protein product: CASSFGGTGELFF.